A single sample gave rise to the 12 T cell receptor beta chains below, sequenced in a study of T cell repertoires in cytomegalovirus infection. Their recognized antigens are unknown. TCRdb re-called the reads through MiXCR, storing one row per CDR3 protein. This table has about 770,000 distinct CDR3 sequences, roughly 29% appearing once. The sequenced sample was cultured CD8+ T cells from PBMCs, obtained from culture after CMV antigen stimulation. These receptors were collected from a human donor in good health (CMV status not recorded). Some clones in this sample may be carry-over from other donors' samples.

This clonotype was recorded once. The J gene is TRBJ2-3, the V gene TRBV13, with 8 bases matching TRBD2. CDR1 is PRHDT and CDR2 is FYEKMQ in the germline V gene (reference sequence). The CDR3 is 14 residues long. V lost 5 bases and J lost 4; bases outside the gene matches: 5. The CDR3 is CASSPGTRSDTQYF. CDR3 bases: TGTGCCAGCAGCCCAGGGACTAGATCAGATACGCAGTATTTT.

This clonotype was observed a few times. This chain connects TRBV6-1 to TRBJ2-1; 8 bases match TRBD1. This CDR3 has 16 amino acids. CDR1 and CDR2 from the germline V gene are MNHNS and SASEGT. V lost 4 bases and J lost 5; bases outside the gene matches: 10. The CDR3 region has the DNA TGTGCCAGCAGTGCACCCCTCCAGGGGGCAGACAATGAGCAGTTCTTC. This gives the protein CASSAPLQGADNEQFF.

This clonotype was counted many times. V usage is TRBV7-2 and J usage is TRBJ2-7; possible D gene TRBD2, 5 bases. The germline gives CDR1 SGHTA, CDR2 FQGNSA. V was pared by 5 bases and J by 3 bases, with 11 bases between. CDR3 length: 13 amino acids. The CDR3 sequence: CASSARLNYEQYV. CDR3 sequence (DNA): TGTGCCAGCAGCGCGAGACTAAACTACGAGCAGTACGTC.

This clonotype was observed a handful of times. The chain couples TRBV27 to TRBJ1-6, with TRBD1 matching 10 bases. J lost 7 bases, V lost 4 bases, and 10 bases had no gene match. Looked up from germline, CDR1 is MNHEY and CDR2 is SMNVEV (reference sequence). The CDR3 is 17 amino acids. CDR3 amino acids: CASSSPRDRGRNSPLHF. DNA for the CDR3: TGTGCCAGCAGTTCACCCCGGGACAGGGGACGGAATTCACCCCTCCACTTT.

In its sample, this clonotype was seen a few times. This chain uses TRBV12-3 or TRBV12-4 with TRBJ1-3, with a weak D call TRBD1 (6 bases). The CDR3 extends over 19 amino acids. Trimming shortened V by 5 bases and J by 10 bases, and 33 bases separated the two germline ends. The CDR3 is CASSKQGPRPDYSEVTIYF. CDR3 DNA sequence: TGTGCCAGCAGTAAACAGGGACCGCGACCCGACTACTCAGAAGTAACCATATATTTT.

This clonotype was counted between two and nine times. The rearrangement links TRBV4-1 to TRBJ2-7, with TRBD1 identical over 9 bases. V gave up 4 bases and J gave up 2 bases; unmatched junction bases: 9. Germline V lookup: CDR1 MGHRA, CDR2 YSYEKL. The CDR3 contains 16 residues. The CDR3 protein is CASSPRGQGSTYEQYF. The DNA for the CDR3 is TGCGCCAGCAGCCCCCGGGGACAGGGTTCCACCTACGAGCAGTACTTC.

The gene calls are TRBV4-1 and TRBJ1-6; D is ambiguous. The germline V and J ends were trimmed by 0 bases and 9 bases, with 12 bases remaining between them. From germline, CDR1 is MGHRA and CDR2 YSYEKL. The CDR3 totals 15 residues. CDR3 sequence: CASSQDRTPGSPLHF. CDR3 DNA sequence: TGCGCCAGCAGCCAAGATCGGACGCCGGGTTCACCCCTCCACTTT.

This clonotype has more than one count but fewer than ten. The CDR3 loop reads CASSPTGGGSYEQYV. CDR3 nucleotides: TGTGCCAGTAGTCCGACAGGCGGGGGATCCTACGAGCAGTACGTC. This chain links TRBV19 with TRBJ2-7; maybe TRBD2 (7 bases). This CDR3 has 15 amino acids. Germline CDR1 reads LNHDA; CDR2 reads SQIVND (reference sequence). Deletions cut 5 bases from V and 1 base from J, with 15 bases between.

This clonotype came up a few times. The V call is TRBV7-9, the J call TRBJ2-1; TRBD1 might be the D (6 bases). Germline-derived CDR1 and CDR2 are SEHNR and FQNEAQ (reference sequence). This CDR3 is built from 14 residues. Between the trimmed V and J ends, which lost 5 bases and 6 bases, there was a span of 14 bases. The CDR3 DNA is TGTGCCAGCAGCCCTGTGGACAGCCTCAATGAGCAGTTCTTC. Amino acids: CASSPVDSLNEQFF.

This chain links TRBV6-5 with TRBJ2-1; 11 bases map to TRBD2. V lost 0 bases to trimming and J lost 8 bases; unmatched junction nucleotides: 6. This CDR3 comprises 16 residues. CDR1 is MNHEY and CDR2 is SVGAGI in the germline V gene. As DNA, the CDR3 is TGTGCCAGCAGTTACTCGGTGGCTAGCGGGGGGCATGAGCAGTTCTTC. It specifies CASSYSVASGGHEQFF.

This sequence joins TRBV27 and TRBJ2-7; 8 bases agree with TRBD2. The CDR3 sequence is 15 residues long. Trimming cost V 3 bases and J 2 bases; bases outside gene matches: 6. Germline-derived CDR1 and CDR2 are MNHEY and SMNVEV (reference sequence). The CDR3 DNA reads TGTGCCAGCAGTTTGGTAGCGGGGCATCCCTACGAGCAGTACGTC. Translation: CASSLVAGHPYEQYV.

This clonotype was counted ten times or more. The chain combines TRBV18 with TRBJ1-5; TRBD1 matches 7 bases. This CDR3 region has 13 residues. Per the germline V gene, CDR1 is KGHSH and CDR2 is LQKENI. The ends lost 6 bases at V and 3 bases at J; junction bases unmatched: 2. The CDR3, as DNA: TGTGCCAGCTCGGGGACAGCCAATCAGCCCCAGCATTTT. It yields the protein CASSGTANQPQHF.